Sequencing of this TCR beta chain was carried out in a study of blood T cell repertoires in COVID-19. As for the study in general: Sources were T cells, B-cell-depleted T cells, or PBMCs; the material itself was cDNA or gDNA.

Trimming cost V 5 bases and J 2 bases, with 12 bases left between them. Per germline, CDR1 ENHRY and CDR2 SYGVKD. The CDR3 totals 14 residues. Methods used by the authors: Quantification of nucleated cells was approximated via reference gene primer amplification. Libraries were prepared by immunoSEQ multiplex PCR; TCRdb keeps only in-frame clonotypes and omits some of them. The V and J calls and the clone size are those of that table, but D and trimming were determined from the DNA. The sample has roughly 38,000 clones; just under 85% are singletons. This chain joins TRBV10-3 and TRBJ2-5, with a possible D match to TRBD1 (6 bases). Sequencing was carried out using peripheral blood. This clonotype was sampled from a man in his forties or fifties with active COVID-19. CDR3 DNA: TGTGCCATCAGTCCGACAGGATTTCAAGAGACCCAGTACTTC. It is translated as CAISPTGFQETQYF.